This entry concerns a single TCR beta chain. Its matching antigen is unknown. The data derive from a study of cytomegalovirus exposure and HLA in healthy donors. Donors had nominal health at sampling but likely had unrecorded immune exposures. Amplification used 60 Vbeta primers and 13 Jbeta primers. Here immunoSEQ multiplex PCR was the method, and the copy in TCRdb shows in-frame clones only, minus some. This sample has 85,000 to 130,000 clones, with around 84% found just once. General study points: TCR beta V- and J-gene trimming, according to a later analysis, was linked to a missense DCLRE1C variant. Cytomegalovirus association was listed for about 170 TCR beta chains. CMV serostatus was the only recorded immune exposure for donors.

V lost 5 bases and J lost 2, with 18 bases in between. The CDR3 totals 16 residues. CDR1 is LNHDA and CDR2 is SQIVND in the germline V gene (reference sequence). The source of this sequence is a woman in her late teens or twenties in good health and CMV-seronegative. Material for sequencing was PBMCs. The V gene is TRBV19, the J gene TRBJ1-2, with TRBD1 as a possible D gene (5 bases). The CDR3 here is CASSPPGQYSNYGYTF. CDR3 bases: TGTGCCAGTAGTCCGCCAGGGCAGTACAGCAACTATGGCTACACCTTC.